This paragraph covers one T cell receptor (beta chain) sequence. Its target is unknown. The source of the sample is a study of T cell responses to AZD1222 COVID-19 vaccine. Study-wide findings and caveats: Possibly, clonal diversity was underestimated; donors were largely white British and included more females. Epitopes outside B.1.351 and B.1.1.7 mutated regions reportedly drew nearly half of spike TCRs.

The CDR3 has 17 residues. J lost 3 bases, V lost 4 bases, and 11 bases had no gene match. The germline gives CDR1 SGHRS, CDR2 YFSETQ. Sequencing was performed with immunoSEQ multiplex PCR; in TCRdb, only in-frame clones are kept and a portion is missing. The table lists approximately 150,000 clones, 90% of them singletons. The sequenced sample was peripheral blood, obtained 28 days after the second AZD1222 dose. The origin of this receptor is an adult who received the AZD1222 COVID-19 vaccine. The V call is TRBV5-1, the J call TRBJ2-3; the match to TRBD1 covers 10 bases. CDR3 sequence (DNA): TGCGCCAGCAGCGTAAACACCGGGACAGGGGTTACAGATACGCAGTATTTT. Amino acid sequence: CASSVNTGTGVTDTQYF.